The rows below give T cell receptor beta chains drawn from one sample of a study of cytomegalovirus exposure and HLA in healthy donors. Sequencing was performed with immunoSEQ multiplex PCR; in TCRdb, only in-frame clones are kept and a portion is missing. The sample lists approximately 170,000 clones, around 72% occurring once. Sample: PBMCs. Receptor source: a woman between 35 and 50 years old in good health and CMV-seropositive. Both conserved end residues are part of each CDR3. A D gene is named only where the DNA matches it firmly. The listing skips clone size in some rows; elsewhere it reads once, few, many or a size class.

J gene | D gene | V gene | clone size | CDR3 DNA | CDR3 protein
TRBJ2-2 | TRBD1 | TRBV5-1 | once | TGCGCCAGCAGCATTGGACAGGGATACACCGGGGAGCTGTTTTTT | CASSIGQGYTGELFF
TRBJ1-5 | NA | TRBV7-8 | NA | TGTGCCAGCAGCCGAGCCGATCAGCCCCAGCATTTT | CASSRADQPQHF
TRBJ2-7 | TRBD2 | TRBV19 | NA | TGTGCCAGTAGTAGCCGGACTAGCGGGGGCGTGCAGTACTTC | CASSSRTSGGVQYF
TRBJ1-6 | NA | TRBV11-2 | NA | TGTGCCAGCAGCTTCCTTGGTGGACAGAGCAGACCCCTCCACTTT | CASSFLGGQSRPLHF
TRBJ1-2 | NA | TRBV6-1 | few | TGTGCCAGCAGTGGTGCAGGGAGGCTTCATGGCTACACCTTC | CASSGAGRLHGYTF
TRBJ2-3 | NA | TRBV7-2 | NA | TGTGCCAGCAGCTTAGCTTGGGGGCGCACAGATACGCAGTATTTT | CASSLAWGRTDTQYF
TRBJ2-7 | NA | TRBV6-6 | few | TGTTTCAAGCAGAAGGCGGCATACGAGCAGTACTTC | CFKQKAAYEQYF
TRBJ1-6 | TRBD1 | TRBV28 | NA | TGTGCCAGCAATTTATACAGGGGCGGTCGATCACCCCTCCACTTT | CASNLYRGGRSPLHF
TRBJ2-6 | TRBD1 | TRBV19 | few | TGTGCCAGTAGTAATACCAAGACAGGGGCTGGGGCCAACGTCCTGACTTTC | CASSNTKTGAGANVLTF
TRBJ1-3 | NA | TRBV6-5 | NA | TGTGCCAGCAGTTACGAACAGGGTATCTCTGGAAACACCATATATTTT | CASSYEQGISGNTIYF
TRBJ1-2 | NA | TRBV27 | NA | TGTGCCAGCAGTCGGGCAGGGAAAAACTATGGCTACACCTTC | CASSRAGKNYGYTF
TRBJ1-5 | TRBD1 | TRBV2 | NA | TGTGCCAGCAGGCGGACAGGGGTTGGCAATCAGCCCCAGCATTTT | CASRRTGVGNQPQHF
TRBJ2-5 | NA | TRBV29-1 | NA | TGCAGCGTTGAACGCCAAGAGACCCAGTACTTC | CSVERQETQYF
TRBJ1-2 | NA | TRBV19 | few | TGTGCCAGTAGTGAAAAGGTCGGACAGATTGGGGGCTACACCTTC | CASSEKVGQIGGYTF
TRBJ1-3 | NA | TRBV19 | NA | TGTGCCAGTAGTATCGACGTTCACAGGGCGGGAAACACCATATATTTT | CASSIDVHRAGNTIYF
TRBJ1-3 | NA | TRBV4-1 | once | TGCGCCAGCAGCCAAGCAGGGTCAGGTGGAAACACCATATATTTT | CASSQAGSGGNTIYF
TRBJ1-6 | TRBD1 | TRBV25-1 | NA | TGTGCCAGCAAACAGGGGAATTCACCCCTCCACTTT | CASKQGNSPLHF
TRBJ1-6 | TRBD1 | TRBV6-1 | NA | TGTGCCAGCAGTGAAGGGACAGGGGGCGGTTCACCCCTCCACTTT | CASSEGTGGGSPLHF
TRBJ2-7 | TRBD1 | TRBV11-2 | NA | TGTGCCAGCAGCTTAGATGGTGACAGGGTCGACGAGCAGTACTTC | CASSLDGDRVDEQYF
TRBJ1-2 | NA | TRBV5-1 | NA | TGCGCCAGCAGCTTGGTGTCAGGGAACTATGGCTACACCTTC | CASSLVSGNYGYTF
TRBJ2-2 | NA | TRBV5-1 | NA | TGCGCCAGCAGCCTGACAGTCACCGGGGAGCTGTTTTTT | CASSLTVTGELFF
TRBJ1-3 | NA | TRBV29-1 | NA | TGCAGCGTGAGGTCCTCCTCTGGAAACACCATATATTTT | CSVRSSSGNTIYF
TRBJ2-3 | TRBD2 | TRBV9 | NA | TGTGCCAGCAGCGTAGCAGCGGGGGGTCATGAAGATACGCAGTATTTT | CASSVAAGGHEDTQYF
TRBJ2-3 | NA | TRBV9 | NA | TGTGCCAGCAGCTCAAGTTTGTGGCATACGCAGTATTTT | CASSSSLWHTQYF
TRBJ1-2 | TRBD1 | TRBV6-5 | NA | TGTGCCAGCAGGGACCTCGACAGGGGGACTGGCTACACCTTC | CASRDLDRGTGYTF